This T cell receptor (beta chain) was sequenced for a study of T cell responses to AZD1222 COVID-19 vaccine. Study results and caveats: Only six people who got AZD1222 tested seropositive at baseline. With two AZD1222 doses given, Spike-specific TCR breadth and depth both rose. It should be noted that donors were predominantly white British and more often female, and clonal diversity was possibly underestimated.

Germline V CDR1 and CDR2: SGHRS, YFSETQ. The CDR3 loop spans 18 amino acids. V dropped 0 bases and J dropped 4 bases, with 19 bases sitting between them. TCRdb's copy holds only in-frame clones and misses some; the assay was immunoSEQ multiplex PCR. The sample includes 190,000 or so clones, over 85% of them seen just once. About this clone: Its antigen is undetermined.

The receptor's source is an adult who received the AZD1222 COVID-19 vaccine. Source: peripheral blood, taken 28 days after the second AZD1222 dose. The gene calls are TRBV5-1 and TRBJ2-2; the D gene could be TRBD1 or TRBD2 (5 bases each). The CDR3 bases are TGCGCCAGCAGCTTGGCTACGAGGGGAATACAATTCACCGGGGAGCTGTTTTTT. This gives the protein CASSLATRGIQFTGELFF.